This is a list of T cell receptor beta chains from one sample in a study of T cell repertoires in cytomegalovirus infection. TCRdb recomputed calls from the reads with MiXCR, one row per CDR3 protein. The sample holds some 270,000 distinct CDR3 sequences, approximately 17% seen once. Input material: CD8+ T cells from PBMCs. The receptors stem from a human donor in good health (CMV status not recorded). Some clones in this sample may be carry-over from other donors' samples. CDR3s leave out the opening cysteine and the closing phenylalanine or tryptophan.

TRBV4-1	TRBJ2-7	ASSQEPSEQY
TRBV4-1	TRBJ1-2	ASSRLQGDNYGYT
TRBV2	TRBJ2-7	ATKTVSYEQY
TRBV14	TRBJ1-1	ASSQVTGITEAF
TRBV11-2	TRBJ2-7	ASSLGLGESYEQY
TRBV11-2	TRBJ2-1	ASSWETGTSGESAYNEQF
TRBV4-2	TRBJ2-7	ASSQDFLAGSGYDQY
TRBV9	TRBJ2-3	ASSGPYQTPTDTQY
TRBV7-2	TRBJ2-3	ASSRGTEESTDTQY
TRBV7-9	TRBJ2-1	ASLRPGLGPVNEQF
TRBV7-9	TRBJ2-2	ASSPVYDRGRPGELF
TRBV6-2/TRBV6-3	TRBJ1-1	ASSLSPTLNTEAF
TRBV24-1	TRBJ2-7	ATDTYEQY
TRBV6-6	TRBJ1-1	ASSIPGLGAGAEAF
TRBV20-1	TRBJ1-3	SAREEGSGNTIY
TRBV20-1	TRBJ2-5	SARVSGDQETQY
TRBV6-4	TRBJ2-3	ASSEEARITDTQY
TRBV4-1	TRBJ1-1	ASSQPGTVMNTEAF
TRBV7-8	TRBJ2-7	ASSTGQVYEQY
TRBV5-6	TRBJ1-1	ASSLSGTGYSEAF
TRBV6-2/TRBV6-3	TRBJ1-6	ASSYIGRNIVGTGLSGSPLH
TRBV9	TRBJ1-1	ASSPPPVRTSTEAF
TRBV11-1	TRBJ2-1	ASSSGQEKNNEQF
TRBV6-2/TRBV6-3	TRBJ2-7	ASSYPIAGDYEQY
TRBV28	TRBJ2-3	ASRGLAGGPYSDTQY
TRBV28	TRBJ2-1	ASSSGGLSYNEQF
TRBV20-1	TRBJ1-2	SATPMTGGTEGYT
TRBV6-4	TRBJ2-1	ASSDASDEQF
TRBV7-8	TRBJ2-1	ASSEGGGMREQF
TRBV25-1	TRBJ1-1	ASRGRSGRRGNLNTEAF
TRBV7-9	TRBJ2-7	ASSERDRAVYEQY
TRBV28	TRBJ2-3	ASSPGGARPDTQY
TRBV6-2/TRBV6-3	TRBJ1-1	ASSTGATEAF
TRBV10-2	TRBJ2-3	ASSERRVAGGKPTDTQY
TRBV7-2	TRBJ2-7	ASSLSGGPEEQY
TRBV6-5	TRBJ2-1	ASSYGPVGDIAYNEQF
TRBV10-2	TRBJ2-1	ASSGGILTPAEQF
TRBV28	TRBJ1-6	ASSFHISSYNSPLH
TRBV5-6	TRBJ2-5	ASSLAGTTIQETQY
TRBV5-6	TRBJ1-2	ASSLGPDTNYGYT
TRBV20-1	TRBJ1-6	SAREGTGSPLH
TRBV5-1	TRBJ2-7	ASSVAGELYEQY
TRBV28	TRBJ2-5	ASSLELWDTLQETQY
TRBV11-2	TRBJ1-3	ASSAGGPISGNTIY
TRBV7-6	TRBJ1-1	ASSLGPIGGMNTEAF
TRBV6-5	TRBJ2-7	ASSRGGGNEQY